This TCR beta chain originates from a study of shared clonotypes between healthy human individuals. Turning to the study itself: Donor composition was two women and a few men, aged 18 to 49. Study-level findings and limits: Few donors restricted represented genetic and exposure-history diversity.

Samples underwent the assay at deep level. The method was immunoSEQ multiplex PCR; TCRdb's version includes in-frame clones alone and lacks a portion of them. The sample yields fewer than 2.5 million clones, approximately 93% seen once. As concerns this clone: Its matching antigen is unknown.

In germline, CDR1 is MDHEN, CDR2 SYDVKM. The CDR3 spans 13 residues. The V gene lost 5 bases and the J gene lost 5 bases, with 13 bases spanning the gap. The chain has TRBV28 and TRBJ2-7, with D hard to call. Sequences were obtained from naive CD4+ T cells from PBMCs. Specified subset: CD45RA+ positively selected. The sequence came from a man between 18 and 35 years old in good health. Some clones in this sample may be carry-over from other donors' samples. The CDR3 DNA sequence: TGTGCCAGCAGTACCCCCGGGCGCCACGAGCAGTACTTC. Amino acids: CASSTPGRHEQYF.